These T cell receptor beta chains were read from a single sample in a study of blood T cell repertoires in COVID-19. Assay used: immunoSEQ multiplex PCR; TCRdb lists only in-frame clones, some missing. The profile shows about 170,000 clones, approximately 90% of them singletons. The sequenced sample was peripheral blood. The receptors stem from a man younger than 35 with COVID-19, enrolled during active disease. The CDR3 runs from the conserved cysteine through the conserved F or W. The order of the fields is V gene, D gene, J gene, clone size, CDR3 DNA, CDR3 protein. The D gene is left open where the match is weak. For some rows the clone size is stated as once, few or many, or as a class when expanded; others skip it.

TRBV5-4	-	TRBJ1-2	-	TGTGCCAGCAGCTTGGATACCAGGGGCTATGGCTACACCTTC	CASSLDTRGYGYTF
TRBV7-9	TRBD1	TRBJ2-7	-	TGTGCCAGCAGCCCGAGGGACAGGCCGATCGAGCAGTACTTC	CASSPRDRPIEQYF
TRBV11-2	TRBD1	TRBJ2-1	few	TGTGCCAGCAGCCAACTACGACAGGGGGGCAATGAGCAGTTCTTC	CASSQLRQGGNEQFF
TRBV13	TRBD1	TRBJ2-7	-	TGTGCCAGCAGCTTAGGGGACAGGCATTCCTACGAGCAGTACTTC	CASSLGDRHSYEQYF
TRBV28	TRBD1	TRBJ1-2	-	TGTGCCAGCAGTTTAGGCAGGGGGCTTGACTATGGCTACACCTTC	CASSLGRGLDYGYTF
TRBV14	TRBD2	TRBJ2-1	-	TGTGCCAGCAGCCAAGGTAGCGGGAGAGGAGGGGATGAGCAGTTCTTC	CASSQGSGRGGDEQFF
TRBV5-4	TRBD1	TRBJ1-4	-	TGTGCCAGCAGCTTCTACAGGGGAGGAAATGAAAAACTGCTTTTT	CASSFYRGGNEKLLF
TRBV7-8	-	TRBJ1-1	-	TGTGCCAGCAGCTTATGGGGGGGTCCTGGGGAAGCTGAAGCTTTCTTT	CASSLWGGPGEAEAFF
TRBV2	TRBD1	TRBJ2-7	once	TGTGCCAGCAGTCCCGGGACAGGGATCTCCTACGAGCAGTACTTC	CASSPGTGISYEQYF
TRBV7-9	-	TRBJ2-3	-	TGTGCCAGCAGCTTAGGGCGGGTCACAGATACGCAGTATTTT	CASSLGRVTDTQYF
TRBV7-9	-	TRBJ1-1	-	TGTGCCAGCAGACTTAGAGTGAACACTGAAGCTTTCTTT	CASRLRVNTEAFF
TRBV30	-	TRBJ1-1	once	TGTGCCTGGAGTGTTGGAGCAGGGGCCACTGAAGCTTTCTTT	CAWSVGAGATEAFF
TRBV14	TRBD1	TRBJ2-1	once	TGTGCCAGCAGCCGCCGGCAGGGGGTCTACAATGAGCAGTTCTTC	CASSRRQGVYNEQFF
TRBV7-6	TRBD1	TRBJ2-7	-	TGTGCCAGCAGCCTTGACAGGGGGCAAGTGTACGAGCAGTACTTC	CASSLDRGQVYEQYF
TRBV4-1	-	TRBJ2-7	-	TGCGCCAGCAGCCAAGATTATGAGGGAGAGAACTACGAGCAGTACTTC	CASSQDYEGENYEQYF
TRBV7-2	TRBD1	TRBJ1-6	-	TGTGCCAGCAGCCAAGTGGACAGGGGGAATTCACCCCTCCACTTT	CASSQVDRGNSPLHF
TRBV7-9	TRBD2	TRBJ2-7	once	TGTGCCAGCAGCTTAGGGGGCGGGAGGCGTTCCTACGAGCAGTACTTC	CASSLGGGRRSYEQYF
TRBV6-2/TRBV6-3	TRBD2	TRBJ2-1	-	TGTGCCAGCAGCCCCGGGGGGTCGGGACTAGCGGGTCCCGGGCGGGGGCTTTATTATGAGCAGTTCTTC	CASSPGGSGLAGPGRGLYYEQFF
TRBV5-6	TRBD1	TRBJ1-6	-	TGTGCCAGCAGCCCAACAGGGGGGTATAATTCACCCCTCCACTTT	CASSPTGGYNSPLHF
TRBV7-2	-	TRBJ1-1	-	TGTGCCAGCAGCCCGGGGGTAACGAACACTGAAGCTTTCTTT	CASSPGVTNTEAFF
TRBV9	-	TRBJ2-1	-	TGTGCCAGCAGCGTAGAAGGGGCCTCCTACAATGAGCAGTTCTTC	CASSVEGASYNEQFF
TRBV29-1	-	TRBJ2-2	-	TGCAGCGGTGGAGGGACTCTCGGGGAGCTGTTTTTT	CSGGGTLGELFF
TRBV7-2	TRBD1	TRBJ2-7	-	TGTGCCAGCAGCCATCCCGGGACAGGGCTAAACTACGAGCAGTACTTC	CASSHPGTGLNYEQYF
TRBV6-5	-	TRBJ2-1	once	TGTGCCAGCAGAATACAGGGCAGCTCCTACAATGAGCAGTTCTTC	CASRIQGSSYNEQFF
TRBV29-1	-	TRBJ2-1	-	TGCAGCGTCGATGGTGAGGGGGATCTGTTCTTC	CSVDGEGDLFF
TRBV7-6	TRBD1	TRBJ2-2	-	TGTGCCAGCAGCCCATCCCACAGGGGCAGTGCCGGGGAGCTGTTTTTT	CASSPSHRGSAGELFF
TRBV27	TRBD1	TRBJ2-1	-	TGTGCCAGCAGTTTATCAATCCGGGACAGGGGGCTTAATGAGCAGTTCTTC	CASSLSIRDRGLNEQFF
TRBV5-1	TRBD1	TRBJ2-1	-	TGCGCCAGCAGCTTACCGGGACAGGGTTCTAATGAGCAGTTCTTC	CASSLPGQGSNEQFF
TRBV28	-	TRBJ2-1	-	TGTGCCAGCAGTTTAATCGCCAAGGCTGGGAGCAATGAGCAGTTCTTC	CASSLIAKAGSNEQFF
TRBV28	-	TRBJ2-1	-	TGTGCCAGCACGAAGGGGCCTGAGCAGTTCTTC	CASTKGPEQFF
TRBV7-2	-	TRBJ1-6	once	TGTGCCAGCAGCTTACGGTCAGGAAATTCACCCCTCCACTTT	CASSLRSGNSPLHF
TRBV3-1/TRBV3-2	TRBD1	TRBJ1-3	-	TGTGCCAGCAGCCCGCGACAGGGTATATTAGACACCATATATTTT	CASSPRQGILDTIYF
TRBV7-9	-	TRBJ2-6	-	TGTGCCAGCAGCTTACTCAGGGGCCCCTCTGGGGCCAACGTCCTGACTTTC	CASSLLRGPSGANVLTF
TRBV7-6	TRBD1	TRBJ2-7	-	TGTGCCAGCAGCTTAAAGCCGAACAGGGGCTCCTACGAGCAGTACTTC	CASSLKPNRGSYEQYF
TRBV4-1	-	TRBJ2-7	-	TGCGCCAGCAGCCAAGATCTGGCGGGGGCCCTCGGCTACGAGCAGTACTTC	CASSQDLAGALGYEQYF
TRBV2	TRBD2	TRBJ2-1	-	TGTGCCAGCAGTGAAGAAAGCGGGGTTTCCTACAATGAGCAGTTCTTC	CASSEESGVSYNEQFF
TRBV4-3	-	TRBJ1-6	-	TGCGCCAGCAGCCAAGCTCTCGTCCAGAATTCACCCCTCCACTTT	CASSQALVQNSPLHF
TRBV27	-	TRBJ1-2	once	TGTGCCAGCAGTGTCGGGCTCGGGGACTATGGCTACACCTTC	CASSVGLGDYGYTF
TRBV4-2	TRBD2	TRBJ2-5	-	TGTGCCAGCAGGCTCGCGGGAGGCGACCAAGAGACCCAGTACTTC	CASRLAGGDQETQYF
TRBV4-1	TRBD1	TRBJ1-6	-	TGCGCCAGCAGCCAGATAGGGACAGCTAGTTCACCCCTCCACTTT	CASSQIGTASSPLHF
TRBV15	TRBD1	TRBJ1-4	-	TGTGCCACCAGCACCGGGACAGGGGGCGGGAAACTGCTTTTT	CATSTGTGGGKLLF
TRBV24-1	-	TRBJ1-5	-	TGTGCCACCAGTGGGGGGCTCAATCAGCCCCAGCATTTT	CATSGGLNQPQHF
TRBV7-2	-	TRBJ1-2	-	TGTGCCAGCAGCCCAAGATGGGGGCGAAGCTATGGCTACACCTTC	CASSPRWGRSYGYTF
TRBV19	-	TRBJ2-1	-	TGTGCCAGTAGTCCGGGTTCCTACAATGAGCAGTTCTTC	CASSPGSYNEQFF
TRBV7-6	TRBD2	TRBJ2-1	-	TGTGCCAGCAGCTCCCCCGAAGGCGGGAGTAGCTACAATGAGCAGTTCTTC	CASSSPEGGSSYNEQFF
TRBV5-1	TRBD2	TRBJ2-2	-	TGCGCCAGCAGCTATACCGGGACTAGCATAATTCGGACCGGGGAGCTGTTTTTT	CASSYTGTSIIRTGELFF
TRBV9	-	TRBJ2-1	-	TGTGCCAGCAGCGTAGAGGGGTACAATGAGCAGTTCTTC	CASSVEGYNEQFF
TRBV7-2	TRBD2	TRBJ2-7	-	TGTGCCAGCAGCCCCGGGGGGGGCTACGAGCAGTACTTC	CASSPGGGYEQYF
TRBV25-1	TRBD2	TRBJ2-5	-	TGTGCCAGCAGTGAAGGGGCTAGCGGGACGAAGACCCAGTACTTC	CASSEGASGTKTQYF
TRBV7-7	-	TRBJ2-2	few	TGTGCCAGCAGCTTGGAGGGGCCCGGGGAGCTGTTTTTT	CASSLEGPGELFF
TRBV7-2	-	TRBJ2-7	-	TGTGCCAGCAGCTATCAGATGAAGGGGTTAGGGGCCGAGCAGTACTTC	CASSYQMKGLGAEQYF
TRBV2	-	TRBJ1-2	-	TGTGCCAGCAGTGGAGAGGGGAGGGATGGCTACACCTTC	CASSGEGRDGYTF
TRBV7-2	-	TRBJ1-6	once	TGTGCCAGCAGCTTAGAGAGGGTCGGCGTCTATAATTCACCCCTCCACTTT	CASSLERVGVYNSPLHF
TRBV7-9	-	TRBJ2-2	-	TGTGCCAGCAGCCTCATGGGTACAGGCGGGGAGCTGTTTTTT	CASSLMGTGGELFF